Listed below are T cell receptor beta chains from one sample, sequenced in a study of blood T cells in healthy people across ages. TCRdb ran MiXCR on the 5' RACE reads and lists one entry per CDR3 protein. The sample shows around 850,000 distinct CDR3 sequences, 30% to 45% of them seen only once. Sequencing used blood. The receptor source for this set is a man aged 18 to 30 in good health. The CDR3 runs from the conserved cysteine through the conserved F or W. The D gene is left open where the match is weak. Only part of the rows carry a size: once, few, many, or a class if the clone is expanded.

v_call	d_call	clone_size	j_call	cdr3_nt	cdr3_aa
TRBV7-2	.	.	TRBJ1-5	TGTGCCAGCAGCTTAGATGGAGACAATCAGCCCCAGCATTTT	CASSLDGDNQPQHF
TRBV20-1	TRBD2	few	TRBJ2-3	TGCAGTGCTATAGCGGGGAACACAGATACGCAGTATTTT	CSAIAGNTDTQYF
TRBV7-2	TRBD2	few	TRBJ2-6	TGTGCCAGCAGCTTATGGGGGGGAACTTCTGGGGCCAACGTCCTGACTTTC	CASSLWGGTSGANVLTF
TRBV20-1	.	many	TRBJ1-2	TGCAGTGCTAGAGGGCTTGGGCCAGGGGCACACTATGGCTACACCTTC	CSARGLGPGAHYGYTF
TRBV6-6	TRBD1	few	TRBJ1-1	TGTGCCAGCAGCGAAACACAGGGGAATGAAGCTTTCTTT	CASSETQGNEAFF
TRBV7-2	.	few	TRBJ2-7	TGTGCCAGCAGCCTCTCGGACGGCACCTACGAGCAGTACTTC	CASSLSDGTYEQYF
TRBV20-1	.	few	TRBJ2-1	TGCAGTGCCCAATCGGGGCCCACGAATCACAATGAGCAGTTCTTC	CSAQSGPTNHNEQFF
TRBV6-5	TRBD2	.	TRBJ2-1	TGTGCCAGCACCCTGATAGCGGGGGGCTACAATGAGCAGTTCTTC	CASTLIAGGYNEQFF
TRBV3-1	TRBD1	.	TRBJ2-7	TGTGCCGGCAGCCAAGCCGCACAGGGGATTCAGTACTTC	CAGSQAAQGIQYF
TRBV29-1	.	.	TRBJ2-5	TGCAGCGTTGATTCCCCCCCAGGGGGAGGGACCAATGAGCAGTACTTC	CSVDSPPGGGTNEQYF
TRBV10-3	.	.	TRBJ1-6	TGTGCCACCGTGCGCGGAGATAATTCACCCCTCCACTTT	CATVRGDNSPLHF
TRBV7-2	.	.	TRBJ2-1	TGTGCCAGCAGCTTAGTCCGCCAAGAGACCCAGTTCTTC	CASSLVRQETQFF
TRBV7-2	.	.	TRBJ1-1	TGTGCCAGCAGCTTAAGAACCCATGGAGCAAACACTGAAGCTTTCTTT	CASSLRTHGANTEAFF
TRBV7-8	.	.	TRBJ1-1	TGTGCCAGCAGCGTCATTAGAGGGAACACTGAAGCTTTCTTT	CASSVIRGNTEAFF
TRBV4-3	.	many	TRBJ2-3	TGCGCCAGCAGCCAAGCCCCTGGCACAGATACGCAGTATTTT	CASSQAPGTDTQYF
TRBV7-2	.	once	TRBJ2-7	TGTGCCAGCAGCTTATTTACAGGGAACCCCTACGAGCAGTACTTC	CASSLFTGNPYEQYF
TRBV5-4	TRBD1	.	TRBJ2-7	TGTGCCAGCAGACAGGGACAGGCGACCACCTACGAGCAGTACTTC	CASRQGQATTYEQYF
TRBV7-9	TRBD1	few	TRBJ2-5	TGTGCCAGCAGCGGACAGGGTATACTCCAAGAGACCCAGTACTTC	CASSGQGILQETQYF
TRBV10-3	TRBD1	many	TRBJ2-3	TGTGCCATCAGTGAGTCATACAGGGGAAGCGAAGATACGCAGTATTTT	CAISESYRGSEDTQYF
TRBV4-3	.	many	TRBJ1-2	TGCGCCAGCAGCCAAGATCTGGAAGCTAACTATGGCTACACCTTC	CASSQDLEANYGYTF
TRBV6-2/TRBV6-3	TRBD1	.	TRBJ1-5	TGTGCCACAACTTACAAGGGGGCGGAAGGGCAGCCCCAGCATTTT	CATTYKGAEGQPQHF
TRBV7-6	TRBD2	.	TRBJ2-2	TGTGCCAGCAGCTTAGGACTAGCGGGGGGCTATGACACCGGGGAGCTGTTTTTT	CASSLGLAGGYDTGELFF
TRBV28	TRBD2	.	TRBJ2-1	TGTGCCAGCAGTCTTTCAAGCGGGGATGAGCAGTTCTTC	CASSLSSGDEQFF
TRBV12-3/TRBV12-4	.	many	TRBJ2-7	TGTGCCAGCAGTTTAGGTGGGTGGTACGAGCAGTACTTC	CASSLGGWYEQYF
TRBV5-1	TRBD2	many	TRBJ2-5	TGCGCCAGCAGCTTGGGCCTACTAGCGGGGTTTGAGACCCAGTACTTC	CASSLGLLAGFETQYF
TRBV7-8	.	.	TRBJ2-1	TGTGCCAGCAGCTTAGGCGCGAGTAGGGACTACAATGAGCAGTTCTTC	CASSLGASRDYNEQFF
TRBV20-1	.	few	TRBJ2-5	TGCAGTGCTAGGCAACCGGGCATAACGTACCAAGAGACCCAGTACTTC	CSARQPGITYQETQYF
TRBV5-5	.	.	TRBJ1-5	TGTGCCAGCAGCTTTTATCCACCATATAGCAATCAGCCCCAGCATTTT	CASSFYPPYSNQPQHF
TRBV20-1	.	many	TRBJ2-4	TGCAGTGCTAGACCCGCGAGCGGGCTAGCCAAAAACATTCAGTACTTC	CSARPASGLAKNIQYF
TRBV2	.	.	TRBJ1-2	TGTGCCAGCAGTGCTAGGACTAACTATGGCTACACCTTC	CASSARTNYGYTF
TRBV18	.	.	TRBJ1-2	TGTGCCAGCTCACCGTCCGGGACCTTGGATGGCTACACCTTC	CASSPSGTLDGYTF
TRBV20-1	.	.	TRBJ2-1	TGCAGTGCTAGTTCTGGGGTTGGGGAGCAGTTCTTC	CSASSGVGEQFF
TRBV5-1	.	few	TRBJ2-1	TGCGCCAGCACCTCCCAAATAGTCGGGAATGAGCAGTTCTTC	CASTSQIVGNEQFF